The source of this TCR beta chain is a study of T cells in Graves' hyperthyroidism and ophthalmopathy. General study results and limits: A model of 13 V-J pairs discriminated ophthalmopathy from stable hyperthyroidism.

Regarding this clonotype: Its antigen remains unknown.

The source material, RNA transcripts, was used to amplify TCR beta CDR3 regions. Primed by the HTBI set, a first-round RT-PCR was run on the TCR CDR3. Each CDR3 protein gets one entry after TCRdb re-called the multiplex PCR reads with MiXCR. The sample holds fewer than 800,000 distinct CDR3 sequences, over 15% seen once. Per germline, CDR1 LNHDA and CDR2 SQIVND (reference sequence). The V end was cut by 3 bases, the J end by 1 base, with 13 bases between. The CDR3 runs to 15 residues. This sequence joins TRBV19 and TRBJ2-7; possible D gene TRBD1, 6 bases. This receptor was identified in a man younger than 35 with Graves' hyperthyroidism. The sample consisted of blood. The CDR3 nucleotides are TGTGCCAGTAGTATGGAGACAGGCCCGTCCTACGAGCAGTACTTC. It encodes CASSMETGPSYEQYF.